The clone carrying this T cell receptor (beta chain) was counted a few times. These data come from a study of beta chain features in type 1 diabetes. For the study at large: Age and gender were similar between patients and healthy donors, as were cell yields.

The CDR3 is 10 residues long. Reverse transcription of all isolated RNA meant that expressed TCRB transcripts were sequenced. Using immunoSEQ multiplex PCR, the repertoire was profiled, and TCRdb retains in-frame clones only, with some absent. The table has about 290,000 clones, about 8% seen once; the top ten hold 1%. This chain uses TRBV21-1 with TRBJ1-1. TRBV21-1 represents a pseudogene. The sequenced sample was central memory CD4+ T cells from blood. The sequence derives from a young woman in good health. CDR3 sequence (DNA): TGTGCCAGCATGAACACTGAAGCTTTCTTT. It translates to CASMNTEAFF.